This TCR beta chain stems from a study of T-cell reconstitution after alpha-beta-depleted transplantation in children. Whole-study findings and limits: Fresh T-cell production supplied most of the T-cell counts and diversity seen one year after transplant. As was reported, about two months after transplant, alpha-beta T cells came from several hundred expanded graft clones. The study traced high day-60 TCRbeta diversity in some patients to surviving recipient T cells and thymic progenitors.

This clonotype appeared a few times. Antigen unknown. This CDR3 spans 15 amino acids. Germline V gene lookup returns CDR1 SEHNR and CDR2 FQNEAQ (reference sequence). The V and J ends lost 2 bases and 1 base respectively, with 11 bases between them. The TCRbeta library was prepared with unique molecular identifiers. TCRdb re-analysed the PCR reads in MiXCR, keeping a single row per CDR3 protein. The sample holds 200,000 to 300,000 distinct CDR3 sequences, around 25% seen once. J is TRBJ1-1 and V is TRBV7-9; D is possibly TRBD1 (5 bases). This TCR was recovered from a female patient aged 2 to 10 who had a stem cell transplant for congenital amegakaryocytic thrombocytopenia, so the T cells may come from the graft donor. The sequencing used PBMCs, mostly from graft donor cells, collected 360 days after TCRalphabeta/CD19-depleted stem cell transplant. CDR3 DNA sequence: TGTGCCAGCAGCTTACCGGGGCGGAAGAACACTGAAGCTTTCTTT. It translates to CASSLPGRKNTEAFF.